Below are 30 T cell receptor beta chains sequenced from a single sample in a study of blood T cell repertoires in COVID-19 (dated by TCRdb to the early 2020s). Library preparation employed the immunoSEQ multiplex PCR assay. Here the immuneACCESS table is served through TCRdb, limited to in-frame sequences with V and J called. Missing clones are a known gap in these copies; in checked studies unresolved V genes cover under half, and the rest lacks a known reason. Here the sample has some 170,000 clones; roughly 90% occur a single time. Roughly 1.6% of the sample is held by the ten biggest clonotypes. Material: peripheral blood. These receptors were collected from a woman between 50 and 59 years old with acute or convalescent COVID-19.

The chain joins TRBV10-1 to TRBJ2-3; D is possibly TRBD2 (5 bases). With 3 bases removed from V and 5 bases from J, the gap between germline ends came to 12 bases. CDR1 is WNHNN, CDR2 SYGVQD, per germline (reference sequence). CDR3 length equals 14 residues. The CDR3 reads CASSEGSWEDTQYF. DNA for the CDR3: TGCGCCAGCAGTGAAGGGAGTTGGGAAGATACGCAGTATTTT.

This chain joins TRBV4-3 and TRBJ1-6; no firm D call. Trimming cost V 3 bases and J 8 bases, with 5 bases left between them. Germline loops: CDR1 LGHNA, CDR2 YSLEER. The CDR3 is 12 amino acids. The CDR3 region has the DNA TGCGCCAGCAGCCACCGAGATTCACCCCTCCACTTT. This encodes CASSHRDSPLHF.

This clone was observed a few times. The chain carries TRBV9 and TRBJ2-5; TRBD1 agrees at 11 bases. CDR3 length: 15 amino acids. Germline assignment: CDR1 SGDLS and CDR2 YYNGEE. With V trimmed by 4 bases and J by 5 bases, 7 bases remained unmatched. This CDR3 is CASSPRTGGVETQYF. The CDR3 DNA reads as TGTGCCAGCAGCCCAAGGACAGGGGGCGTGGAGACCCAGTACTTC.

This chain joins TRBV19 and TRBJ2-1, with 12 bases that match TRBD2. The CDR3 totals 14 residues. CDR1 is LNHDA, CDR2 SQIVND, per germline (reference sequence). Trimming took 5 bases from V and 12 from J; bases not matched to a gene: 8. CDR3 amino acids: CASSQTSGSPRQFF. The CDR3 coding sequence is TGTGCCAGTAGTCAGACTAGCGGGAGTCCCCGGCAGTTCTTC.

This chain joins TRBV5-5 and TRBJ2-7, with 13 bases aligning to TRBD2. The CDR3 runs 17 residues. The J segment lost 4 bases and the V segment lost 6 bases, leaving 13 bases of the junction unmatched. CDR1 and CDR2 from the germline V gene are SGHKS and YYEKEE (reference sequence). This chain's CDR3 is CASTLPPTSGGEYEQYF. The CDR3 coding sequence is TGTGCCAGCACGTTGCCCCCTACTAGCGGGGGGGAGTACGAGCAGTACTTC. Together with reference TRBV5-5 and TRBJ2-7, the CDR3 gives the full variable domain: DAGVTQSPTHLIKTRGQQVTLRCSPISGHKSVSWYQQVLGQGPQFIFQYYEKEERGRGNFPDRFSARQFPNYSSELNVNALLLGDSALYLCASTLPPTSGGEYEQYFGPGTRLTVT.

This clone showed up many times. The rearrangement links TRBV13 to TRBJ1-5, with D possibly being TRBD1 (6 bases). Germline V gene lookup returns CDR1 PRHDT and CDR2 FYEKMQ (reference sequence). This CDR3 region has 16 residues. The V and J ends lost 4 bases and 4 bases respectively, with 17 bases between them. This CDR3 is CASSSGAGAGNQPQHF. CDR3 in DNA: TGTGCCAGCAGCTCCGGGGCAGGGGCCGGGAATCAGCCCCAGCATTTT.

This sequence joins TRBV7-8 and TRBJ1-1; D gene uncertain. In germline, CDR1 is SGHVS, CDR2 FQNEAQ. This CDR3 is 16 amino acids long. The V end was cut by 5 bases, the J end by 0 bases, with 16 bases between. The CDR3 DNA is TGTGCCAGCAGCCGAGACCGTGCGAGGGTGAACACTGAAGCTTTCTTT. Translating gives CASSRDRARVNTEAFF.

V and J are TRBV5-1 and TRBJ2-2, with no clear D. V lost 4 bases and J lost 9, with 10 bases in between. The germline V gene has CDR1 SGHRS and CDR2 YFSETQ. The CDR3 covers 12 residues. CDR3 residues: CASSAEDRELFF. CDR3 in DNA: TGCGCCAGCAGCGCGGAAGATCGGGAGCTGTTTTTT. The full variable domain, rest sourced from reference TRBV5-1 and TRBJ2-2, is KAGVTQTPRYLIKTRGQQVTLSCSPISGHRSVSWYQQTPGQGLQFLFEYFSETQRNKGNFPGRFSGRQFSNSRSEMNVSTLELGDSALYLCASSAEDRELFFGEGSRLTVL.

The CDR3 bases are TGTGCCAGCAGTAGGGACAGGGGCGAGCAGTACTTC. Translation gives CASSRDRGEQYF. The gene calls are TRBV6-5 and TRBJ2-7, with 10 nucleotides matching TRBD1. Germline values: CDR1 MNHEY, CDR2 SVGAGI. V trimming: 5 bases; J trimming: 6 bases; junction bases outside the gene matches: 1. The CDR3 is 12 amino acids.

V is TRBV11-1 and J is TRBJ2-5; 8 bases align to TRBD2. The CDR3 spans 14 residues. J lost 1 base, V lost 5 bases, and 3 bases had no gene match. Looked up from germline, CDR1 is SGHAT and CDR2 is FQDESV (reference sequence). The chain's CDR3 is CASSQREIQETQYF. The DNA for the CDR3 is TGTGCCAGCAGCCAGCGGGAGATCCAAGAGACCCAGTACTTC.

V usage is TRBV5-6 and J usage is TRBJ2-7, with TRBD1 matching 9 bases. Germline CDR1 and CDR2: SGHDT and YYEEEE. The V and J ends lost 7 bases and 2 bases, in that order; junction bases with no gene match: 4. This CDR3 has 13 residues. The DNA for the CDR3 is TGTGCCAGCGAGGGACAGGGACCCTACGAGCAGTACTTC. Its translation is CASEGQGPYEQYF.

The chain employs TRBV27 and TRBJ1-4, with 11 positions matching TRBD1. V dropped 4 bases and J dropped 8; count of bases not matched to a gene: 3. The CDR3 spans 14 residues. The germline gives CDR1 MNHEY, CDR2 SMNVEV (reference sequence). Here the CDR3 reads CASSWTGGNEKLFF. The CDR3 DNA follows: TGTGCCAGCAGTTGGACAGGGGGCAACGAAAAACTGTTTTTT.

The chain couples TRBV7-9 to TRBJ2-3, with 13 bases aligning to TRBD2. The CDR3 is 15 residues long. CDR1 SEHNR and CDR2 FQNEAQ come from the germline V gene (reference sequence). V dropped 6 bases and J dropped 5; count of bases not matched to a gene: 5. The CDR3 spells CASRSLAGGQDTQYF. DNA for the CDR3: TGTGCCAGCAGGTCACTAGCGGGGGGGCAAGATACGCAGTATTTT.

There are a few counts of this clone. The V call is TRBV10-1, the J call TRBJ1-6; 8 positions match TRBD1. The CDR3 length is 14 residues. Per the germline V gene, CDR1 is WNHNN and CDR2 is SYGVQD (reference sequence). V was pared by 6 bases and J by 10 bases, with 8 bases of the junction left unmatched. This CDR3 is CASSKTGVGSPLHF. The CDR3 DNA reads TGCGCCAGCAGCAAGACAGGGGTTGGATCACCCCTCCACTTT.

The V and J genes are TRBV6-2 or TRBV6-3 and TRBJ2-3; D might be TRBD2 (6 bases). Per germline, CDR1 MNHEY and CDR2 SVGEGT. This CDR3 region has 17 residues. Deletions cut 2 bases from V and 1 base from J, with 16 bases between. CDR3 region: CASSYPRTIPRTDTQYF. The CDR3 DNA is TGTGCCAGCAGTTACCCCAGGACTATACCTCGCACAGATACGCAGTATTTT.

The chain recombines TRBV27 with TRBJ1-2, with TRBD1 as a possible D gene (6 bases). Trimming cost V 2 bases and J 5 bases, with 12 bases left between them. CDR1 is MNHEY, CDR2 SMNVEV, per germline (reference sequence). The CDR3 is 14 residues long. CDR3 loop: CASSLTGGKYGYTF. Here the CDR3 DNA reads TGTGCCAGCAGTTTAACGGGGGGCAAATATGGCTACACCTTC.

The count of this clone is one. The chain recombines TRBV13 with TRBJ2-7; 7 bases align to TRBD1. Germline CDR1 PRHDT, CDR2 FYEKMQ (reference sequence). This CDR3 is 16 amino acids long. The V gene end was trimmed by 4 bases and the J gene end by 0 bases; junction bases not matched to a gene: 9. CDR3 region: CASSYWDSKNSYEQYF. In DNA form, the CDR3 reads TGTGCCAGCAGCTACTGGGACAGTAAAAACTCCTACGAGCAGTACTTC. Full variable domain (rest looked up from reference TRBV13 and TRBJ2-7): AAGVIQSPRHLIKEKRETATLKCYPIPRHDTVYWYQQGPGQDPQFLISFYEKMQSDKGSIPDRFSAQQFSDYHSELNMSSLELGDSALYFCASSYWDSKNSYEQYFGPGTRLTVT.

V and J are TRBV5-1 and TRBJ2-3; weak D call: TRBD2 (5 bases). Germline V gene sequence: CDR1 SGHRS, CDR2 YFSETQ. The CDR3 sequence is 15 residues long. Trimming cost V 4 bases and J 0 bases, with 12 bases left between them. This chain's CDR3 is CASSRQAGSTDTQYF. The CDR3 region has the DNA TGCGCCAGCAGCCGCCAGGCGGGCAGCACAGATACGCAGTATTTT. The full variable domain, in which reference TRBV5-1 and TRBJ2-3 provide the parts outside the CDR3, is KAGVTQTPRYLIKTRGQQVTLSCSPISGHRSVSWYQQTPGQGLQFLFEYFSETQRNKGNFPGRFSGRQFSNSRSEMNVSTLELGDSALYLCASSRQAGSTDTQYFGPGTRLTVL.

In its sample, this clone was seen a few times. The chain couples TRBV7-9 to TRBJ2-7, with a possible D match to TRBD1 (6 bases). The CDR3 length is 16 residues. Trimming left V 5 bases short and J 2 bases short, with 19 bases between. CDR1 and CDR2 from the germline V gene are SEHNR and FQNEAQ (reference sequence). The DNA of the CDR3 is TGTGCCAGCAGCCCAGGCTGGGCTGGACAGACCTACGAGCAGTACTTC. It yields the protein CASSPGWAGQTYEQYF.

This sequence joins TRBV29-1 and TRBJ2-5; 7 nucleotides agree with TRBD2. Germline loops: CDR1 SQVTM, CDR2 ANQGSEA. The CDR3 is made up of 12 amino acids. For the CDR3, the DNA is TGCAGTTTCTGGGGGGGATCAGAGACCCAGTACTTC. Amino acid sequence: CSFWGGSETQYF. Full variable domain (remainder filled in from reference TRBV29-1 and TRBJ2-5): SAVISQKPSRDICQRGTSLTIQCQVDSQVTMMFWYRQQPGQSLTLIATANQGSEATYESGFVIDKFPISRPNLTFSTLTVSNMSPEDSSIYLCSFWGGSETQYFGPGTRLLVL.

The chain joins TRBV20-1 to TRBJ1-1; D may be TRBD1 (6 bases). Germline V gene lookup returns CDR1 DFQATT and CDR2 SNEGSKA (reference sequence). The CDR3 contains 15 residues. The ends were cut back, 3 bases at V and 0 bases at J, with 14 bases in the middle. CDR3 amino acids: CSASSGQTVNTEAFF. The CDR3 bases are TGCAGTGCTAGTTCGGGACAAACGGTGAACACTGAAGCTTTCTTT.

V is TRBV3-1 (or the pseudogene TRBV3-2) and J is TRBJ1-2, with D perhaps matching TRBD1 (5 bases). The CDR3 extends over 14 amino acids. V was trimmed by 1 base and J by 1 base, leaving 7 bases between them. Looked up from germline, CDR1 is LGHDT and CDR2 is YNNKEL (reference sequence). The CDR3 DNA reads TGTGCCAGCAGCCAAGGGACAAATAACTATGGCTACACCTTC. It is translated as CASSQGTNNYGYTF.

The V and J genes are TRBV6-1 and TRBJ2-3; tentative D call: TRBD2 (5 bases). V lost 3 bases and J lost 1, with 11 bases in between. Germline V gene lookup returns CDR1 MNHNS and CDR2 SASEGT. The CDR3 loop spans 15 amino acids. This CDR3 reads CASSEAGLGTDTQYF. For the CDR3, the DNA is TGTGCCAGCAGTGAGGCGGGTTTGGGCACAGATACGCAGTATTTT.

This chain uses TRBV27 with TRBJ2-1; weak D call: TRBD2 (6 bases). Trimming took 4 bases from V and 4 from J, leaving 14 bases between them. The CDR3 extends over 15 amino acids. Germline V gene data show CDR1 as MNHEY and CDR2 as SMNVEV (reference sequence). CDR3 DNA: TGTGCCAGCAGTTATCGGGAGTTCTCTTACAATGAGCAGTTCTTC. Amino acid sequence: CASSYREFSYNEQFF.

Only a few counts were recorded for this clone. The chain couples TRBV7-2 to TRBJ1-2; 9 bases match TRBD1. CDR3 length equals 13 residues. The V gene end was trimmed by 1 base and the J gene end by 6 bases; junction bases not matched to a gene: 0. CDR1 is SGHTA, CDR2 FQGNSA, per germline. CDR3 coding DNA: TGTGCCAGCAGCTTAGGACAGGGGGATGGCTACACCTTC. Translation: CASSLGQGDGYTF.

The chain employs TRBV12-3 or TRBV12-4 and TRBJ1-2; D not certain. The length of the CDR3 is 13 residues. V lost 6 bases to trimming and J lost 7 bases, with 15 bases between them. As DNA, the CDR3 is TGTGCCAGCAGGGATACGGGTTTGACTGGCTACACCTTC. As protein: CASRDTGLTGYTF.

J is TRBJ1-3 and V is TRBV7-3; the D is unclear. CDR3 size: 14 residues. V was shortened by 5 bases and J by 0 bases, with 8 bases between the two germline ends. CDR1 is SGHTA and CDR2 is FQGTGA in the germline V gene. CDR3 nucleotides: TGTGCCAGCAGCCTAGGAGACTCTGGAAACACCATATATTTT. Translating gives CASSLGDSGNTIYF.

The CDR3 nucleotides are TGTGCCAGTAGCTCACAGGGGGCACGTCGTTCCGGCAATCAGCCCCAGCATTTT. It translates to CASSSQGARRSGNQPQHF. This chain uses TRBV19 with TRBJ1-5; 9 nucleotides match TRBD1. Germline loops: CDR1 LNHDA, CDR2 SQIVND (reference sequence). V trimming: 6 bases; J trimming: 2 bases; junction bases outside the gene matches: 14. The CDR3 consists of 18 residues.

The J gene is TRBJ1-1, the V gene TRBV5-1, with D tentatively TRBD1 (6 bases). There are 14 residues in the CDR3. Germline CDR1 reads SGHRS; CDR2 reads YFSETQ. V shed 1 base and J shed 4 bases, with 11 bases lying between them. The CDR3 here is CASSLPGTPTEAFF. CDR3 coding DNA: TGCGCCAGCAGCTTGCCCGGGACACCCACTGAAGCTTTCTTT.

This chain connects TRBV5-1 to TRBJ1-2; maybe TRBD1 (6 bases). The CDR3 runs to 14 residues. Germline V gene data show CDR1 as SGHRS and CDR2 as YFSETQ. V was trimmed by 4 bases and J by 3 bases, leaving 13 bases between them. For the CDR3, the DNA is TGCGCCAGCAGCACCGGACAGTTCGACTATGGCTACACCTTC. It codes for CASSTGQFDYGYTF.